A selection of T cell receptor beta chains follows, all from one sample in a study of cytomegalovirus exposure and HLA in healthy donors. Profiling relied on immunoSEQ multiplex PCR, and the TCRdb table lists in-frame clones only, not all of them. This repertoire shows about 120,000 clones, over 75% found once; its top ten account for around 2%. Sequenced input: PBMCs. The receptor set was obtained from a man between 40 and 49 years old in good health and CMV-seronegative. The CDR3 runs from the conserved cysteine through the conserved F or W. The D gene is left open where the match is weak. Only part of the rows carry a size: once, few, many, or a class if the clone is expanded.

J | size | D | V | DNA | CDR3
TRBJ2-6 | - | TRBD1 | TRBV6-5 | TGTGCCAGCAGTTACTCGGACGAGGGGGCCAACGGCCTGACTTTC | CASSYSDEGANGLTF
TRBJ1-1 | - | - | TRBV4-3 | TGCGCCAGCAGCTGGACTCAGCCTAAGTCCGGAGGTGATGAAGCTTTCTTT | CASSWTQPKSGGDEAFF
TRBJ1-1 | once | - | TRBV18 | TGTGCCAGCTCACCGCAGAAGAACACTGAAGCTTTCTTT | CASSPQKNTEAFF
TRBJ1-3 | - | TRBD1 | TRBV28 | TGTGCCAGCAGTACCACAGGGGATGGAAACACCATATATTTT | CASSTTGDGNTIYF
TRBJ1-2 | - | TRBD1 | TRBV6-1 | TGTGCCAGCAGTGAAGCGTTATGGACAGGCGGCGGCTACACCTTC | CASSEALWTGGGYTF
TRBJ2-7 | - | TRBD1 | TRBV11-1 | TGTGCCAGCAGCTTAAACAGGGGGACCTACGAGCAGTACTTC | CASSLNRGTYEQYF
TRBJ1-5 | - | TRBD1 | TRBV7-2 | TGTGCCAGCAGCTCCGCAGGGGGTCGTCAGCCCCAGCATTTT | CASSSAGGRQPQHF
TRBJ2-5 | - | - | TRBV6-6 | TGTGCCAGCAGTTCATCCGCGGTGCAAGAGACCCAGTACTTC | CASSSSAVQETQYF
TRBJ1-6 | - | TRBD1 | TRBV7-2 | TGTGCCAGCAGCCCACGGGACAGGGGAAATAATTCACCCCTCCACTTT | CASSPRDRGNNSPLHF
TRBJ1-1 | once | - | TRBV30 | TGTGCCTGGAGGTCTGGGAGGGCTGAAGCTTTCTTT | CAWRSGRAEAFF
TRBJ2-7 | - | TRBD2 | TRBV7-9 | TGTGCCAGCAGCTCGGGACTAGCGGACGCCTACGAGCAGTACTTC | CASSSGLADAYEQYF
TRBJ2-7 | few | TRBD1 | TRBV11-2 | TGTGCCAGCAGCTTAGGGGCCTGGGACAGGGGTCCCCTCTACGAGCAGTACTTC | CASSLGAWDRGPLYEQYF
TRBJ2-3 | - | TRBD2 | TRBV7-9 | TGTGCCAGCAGTGGTAGCGGGGTTGGACCAGATACGCAGTATTTT | CASSGSGVGPDTQYF
TRBJ2-2 | - | - | TRBV7-2 | TGTGCCAGCAGCTGGGACTTTACCGGGGAGCTGTTTTTT | CASSWDFTGELFF
TRBJ1-2 | few | TRBD1 | TRBV7-8 | TGTGCCAGCAGCTACGAACAGGGGGTCCTCTCCATTTATGGCTACACCTTC | CASSYEQGVLSIYGYTF
TRBJ1-1 | - | - | TRBV18 | TGTGCCAGCTCACCGCTACAGGGCGGCCCTGAAGCTTTCTTT | CASSPLQGGPEAFF
TRBJ2-4 | - | - | TRBV2 | TGTGCCAGCAGCCGGGACACTCTAGCCAAAAACATTCAGTACTTC | CASSRDTLAKNIQYF
TRBJ2-7 | - | - | TRBV7-2 | TGTGCCAGCAGCTTAGTGTTAGGGAGCTCCTACGAGCAGTACTTC | CASSLVLGSSYEQYF
TRBJ2-6 | - | - | TRBV6-5 | TGTGCCAGCAGTTTCGTCGACACTTCTGGGGCCAACGTCCTGACTTTC | CASSFVDTSGANVLTF
TRBJ1-4 | - | - | TRBV5-1 | TGCGCCAGCAGGGAACAGGCTGCTAATGAAAAACTGTTTTTT | CASREQAANEKLFF
TRBJ1-2 | - | TRBD1 | TRBV18 | TGTGCCAGCTCACCACTCGGGACAGGGGCCCATGGCTACACCTTC | CASSPLGTGAHGYTF
TRBJ1-4 | - | - | TRBV25-1 | TGTGCCAGCAGTGAATCCGAACAGGGCTTTAGTGAAAAACTGTTTTTT | CASSESEQGFSEKLFF
TRBJ2-7 | - | - | TRBV7-6 | TGTGCCAGCAGCTTAGAGATAGGGAGCTCCTACGAGCAGTACTTC | CASSLEIGSSYEQYF
TRBJ1-4 | - | TRBD1 | TRBV27 | TGTGCCAGCAGCCAGAGACAGGGGAATGAAAAACTGTTTTTT | CASSQRQGNEKLFF
TRBJ2-5 | - | TRBD1 | TRBV6-6 | TGTGCCAGCAGACGGGACAGCCAAGAGACCCAGTACTTC | CASRRDSQETQYF
TRBJ2-1 | - | TRBD2 | TRBV5-4 | TGTGCCAGCAGCCCTAGCGGGGCTAGCGGGCACAATGAGCAGTTCTTC | CASSPSGASGHNEQFF
TRBJ2-5 | few | TRBD1 | TRBV9 | TGTGCCAGCAGCCCCACAGGGGGGAGTACAGAGACCCAGTACTTC | CASSPTGGSTETQYF
TRBJ2-1 | few | TRBD2 | TRBV7-9 | TGTGCCAGCAGCTTAGGATCTAGCGGGACGAATGAGCAGTTCTTC | CASSLGSSGTNEQFF
TRBJ2-2 | - | - | TRBV18 | TGTGCCAGCTCACCACTGAGCGGGGAGCTGTTTTTT | CASSPLSGELFF
TRBJ1-3 | - | - | TRBV11-2 | TGTGCCAGCAGCCGCGGGAGCTCTGGAAACACCATATATTTT | CASSRGSSGNTIYF
TRBJ2-5 | once | TRBD2 | TRBV6-1 | TGTGCCAGCAGGGCCGGAGCGGGGGGTGGAGAGACCCAGTACTTC | CASRAGAGGGETQYF
TRBJ1-1 | - | TRBD1 | TRBV10-3 | TGTGCCATCAGCCTTGGACAGGGTGATGAAGCTTTCTTT | CAISLGQGDEAFF
TRBJ2-3 | few | TRBD2 | TRBV19 | TGTGCCACACGACTAGCGGGTTCCAGCACAGATACGCAGTATTTT | CATRLAGSSTDTQYF
TRBJ2-1 | few | TRBD2 | TRBV27 | TGTGCCAGCAGTTACCGACTCGGGGGGGAGCAGTTCTTC | CASSYRLGGEQFF
TRBJ1-2 | - | - | TRBV4-1 | TGCGCCAGCAGCCAAGTGGACTTCAACTATGGCTACACCTTC | CASSQVDFNYGYTF
TRBJ2-2 | - | - | TRBV2 | TGTGCCAGCAGTGGCCCCCAGGGATCAACCGGGGAGCTGTTTTTT | CASSGPQGSTGELFF
TRBJ1-1 | - | - | TRBV27 | TGTGCCAGCGCGGTCGGGTCGAACACTGAAGCTTTCTTT | CASAVGSNTEAFF